The 14 T cell receptor beta chains in this list originate from one sample, sequenced in a study of CD8 T cells in ankylosing spondylitis (dated by TCRdb to about 2017). The protocol used for the library was 5' RACE. Sequencing instrument: Illumina HiSeq 2500. TCRdb's own reprocessing of the public reads used fastp at Q25 and MiXCR and kept productive beta chains. Each CDR3 protein appears once, grouped with its most common genes and DNA. Within this sample are tens of thousands of distinct CDR3 sequences, with under 3% of them counted one time only. Clones ranked in the top ten supply about 7.8% of the sample. Input material: blood, either unsorted or a sorted T cell fraction (not recorded which). These TCRs come from a female donor with ankylosing spondylitis or in good health (not recorded which).

The table lists this clonotype with many counts. The J gene is TRBJ1-1, the V gene TRBV9; TRBD1 matches 10 bases. Germline values: CDR1 SGDLS, CDR2 YYNGEE. This CDR3 spans 14 amino acids. Germline trimming cut 4 bases from V and 4 bases from J; bases unmatched to any gene: 4. The CDR3 is CASSQRTGGTEAFF. In nucleotides, the CDR3 is TGTGCCAGCAGCCAACGGACAGGGGGCACTGAAGCTTTCTTT.

There are many counts of this clonotype. This chain uses TRBV9 with TRBJ2-3; TRBD1 is a possible D gene (6 bases). Germline values: CDR1 SGDLS, CDR2 YYNGEE. The germline V and J ends were trimmed by 0 bases and 2 bases, with 16 bases remaining between them. CDR3 length: 17 residues. The CDR3 DNA sequence: TGTGCCAGCAGCGTAGCGCCTAGCAGGGGAACCACAGATACGCAGTATTTT. Its protein is CASSVAPSRGTTDTQYF.

This clonotype has a count of ten or more. Because the CDR3's place on the DNA is in doubt, the DNA is left out and the CDR3 is given as listed by TCRdb. V is TRBV21-1 and J is TRBJ1-5; TRBD1 is the table's D call and was not checked against the DNA. TRBV21-1 is a pseudogene locus. The CDR3 has 22 residues if both end residues are counted. The CDR3 sequence: CASSKWIGSGTGYGCSGQPQHF.

This clonotype was counted ten times or more. V usage is TRBV9 and J usage is TRBJ2-2; 7 bases agree with TRBD2. The CDR3 runs to 15 residues. The junction had 5 bases not matched to a gene; V was cut back by 0 bases and J by 6 bases. Germline CDR1 is SGDLS and CDR2 is YYNGEE. The DNA for the CDR3 is TGTGCCAGCAGCGTAGGGAGGACTAGTCCCGGGGAGCTGTTTTTT. Amino acid sequence: CASSVGRTSPGELFF.

This clonotype was counted many times. This chain connects TRBV9 to TRBJ2-3; D gene unclear. V lost 0 bases and J lost 4, with 6 bases in between. Germline V CDR1 and CDR2: SGDLS, YYNGEE. The CDR3 contains 13 residues. This chain's CDR3 is CASSVVVADTQYF. The CDR3 DNA reads as TGTGCCAGCAGCGTAGTGGTTGCAGATACGCAGTATTTT.

This clonotype was seen many times. This chain connects TRBV9 to TRBJ2-7; TRBD2 matches 7 bases. Germline V CDR1 and CDR2: SGDLS, YYNGEE. Losses at the gene ends were 0 bases for V and 4 bases for J; bases not matched to a gene: 10. This CDR3 contains 16 residues. CDR3 DNA: TGTGCCAGCAGCGTAGGGGAGGGAACACTAAAATACGAGCAGTACTTC. Encoded protein: CASSVGEGTLKYEQYF.

The table lists this clonotype with many counts. This chain joins TRBV9 and TRBJ2-1, with TRBD2 identical over 9 bases. The CDR3 extends over 17 amino acids. Per the germline V gene, CDR1 is SGDLS and CDR2 is YYNGEE. The ends lost 0 bases at V and 6 bases at J; junction bases unmatched: 10. The CDR3 nucleotides are TGTGCCAGCAGCGTAGCTCCCGACGGCGGGGGGGCCAATGAGCAGTTCTTC. This sequence encodes CASSVAPDGGGANEQFF.

This clonotype was counted many times. The rearrangement links TRBV9 to TRBJ2-3, with 9 bases identical to TRBD2. This CDR3 spans 18 amino acids. After removal of 3 bases from V and 4 bases from J, the junction contained 15 bases not matched to a gene. Germline CDR1 SGDLS, CDR2 YYNGEE. CDR3 in amino acids: CASSARSTLAGEADTQYF. Here the CDR3 DNA reads TGTGCCAGCAGCGCACGTAGTACCTTAGCGGGGGAGGCAGATACGCAGTATTTT.

This clonotype was recorded at least ten times. CDR3 sequence (DNA): TGTGCCAGCACCCGGACTTCCAGCGCGAACACCGGGGAGCTGTTTTTT. Protein: CASTRTSSANTGELFF. V is TRBV9 and J is TRBJ2-2; D possibly corresponds to TRBD2 (5 bases). This CDR3 is built from 16 residues. V was shortened by 6 bases and J by 0 bases, with 15 bases between the two germline ends. Germline V gives CDR1 SGDLS, CDR2 YYNGEE.

This clonotype was observed many times. The V and J genes are TRBV9 and TRBJ2-1; TRBD2 aligns across 11 bases. The germline V gene encodes CDR1 SGDLS and CDR2 YYNGEE. J was trimmed by 7 bases and V by 0 bases; bases with no gene match: 15. The CDR3 spans 19 residues. CDR3 nucleotide sequence: TGTGCCAGCAGCGTAGGAGGCGCCTTTAGCGGGGGGGCCGTAAATGAGCAGTTCTTC. This gives the protein CASSVGGAFSGGAVNEQFF.

In this sample, this clonotype turned up many times. The rearrangement uses TRBV9 and TRBJ1-1; 7 positions agree with TRBD1. The CDR3 spans 17 residues. After removal of 3 bases from V and 2 bases from J, the junction contained 13 bases not matched to a gene. Germline-derived CDR1 and CDR2 are SGDLS and YYNGEE. CDR3 nucleotides: TGTGCCAGCAGCGGGTTGCCAAGGGCAGGGGGAAACACTGAAGCTTTCTTT. It codes for CASSGLPRAGGNTEAFF.

This clonotype has at least ten counts. CDR3 sequence reads: CASSISGGLNNEQFF. In DNA form, the CDR3 reads TGTGCCAGCAGCATTAGCGGGGGGCTAAACAATGAGCAGTTCTTC. V is TRBV9 and J is TRBJ2-1, with 10 bases identical to TRBD2. V was clipped by 4 bases and J by 5 bases; unmatched bases: 6. The CDR3 extends over 15 amino acids. Germline CDR1 and CDR2: SGDLS and YYNGEE. Together with reference TRBV9 and TRBJ2-1, the CDR3 gives the full variable domain: DSGVTQTPKHLITATGQRVTLRCSPRSGDLSVYWYQQSLDQGLQFLIQYYNGEERAKGNILERFSAQQFPDLHSELNLSSLELGDSALYFCASSISGGLNNEQFFGPGTRLTVL.

This clonotype was counted at least ten times. This sequence joins TRBV9 and TRBJ2-1; 11 nucleotides match TRBD2. The CDR3 has 15 residues. V shed 2 bases, J shed 5 bases, and the junction held 3 bases outside the gene matches. In germline, CDR1 is SGDLS, CDR2 YYNGEE. Here the CDR3 reads CASSVTGLADNEQFF. The CDR3, as DNA: TGTGCCAGCAGCGTCACGGGACTAGCGGACAATGAGCAGTTCTTC.

The sample holds many counts of this clonotype. The chain uses TRBV9 and TRBJ2-1, with 9 bases identical to TRBD2. The CDR3 runs 14 residues. Trimming cost V 0 bases and J 9 bases; bases outside gene matches: 4. CDR1 and CDR2 (germline): SGDLS, YYNGEE. DNA of the CDR3: TGTGCCAGCAGCGTAGAGCCTAGCGGGATTGAGCAGTTCTTC. This sequence encodes CASSVEPSGIEQFF.